This T cell receptor beta chain was sequenced in a study of response to subunit inactivated influenza vaccine. The CDR3 length is 12 residues. V dropped 7 bases and J dropped 7 bases, with 13 bases sitting between them. Germline V gives CDR1 SNHLY, CDR2 FYNNEI. Using its own MiXCR run on the RT-PCR reads, TCRdb lists one record per CDR3 protein. The sample has 650,000 or so distinct CDR3 sequences; 11% to 15% are singletons. The chain carries TRBV2 and TRBJ1-1; D gene uncertain. The TCR comes from a man aged 50 to 60 who received an inactivated influenza vaccine. This specimen consisted of PBMCs from blood, obtained less than 15 days before vaccination. The CDR3: CASTSQTREAFF. As DNA, the CDR3 is TGTGCCAGCACGAGTCAGACGCGTGAAGCTTTCTTT.